This T cell receptor beta chain appears in the sequencing data of a study of shared clonotypes between healthy human individuals. Only in-frame clones appear in the TCRdb table, and some are missing; sequencing was by immunoSEQ multiplex PCR. The sample holds around 2.1 million clones, approximately 94% seen once. Naive-designated CD8 cells lacked CD45RO, were positively enriched for CCR7, and omitted terminally differentiated effector memory CD45RA+ cells. In germline, CDR1 is LNHDA, CDR2 SQIVND (reference sequence). There are 15 residues in the CDR3. Trimming left V 7 bases short and J 14 bases short, with 27 bases between.

The clonotype was recovered from a man between 18 and 35 years old in good health. Some clones in this sample may be carry-over from other donors' samples. The rearrangement joins TRBV19 to TRBJ2-1; maybe TRBD2 (6 bases). Material for sequencing was naive CD8+ T cells from PBMCs. The DNA of the CDR3 is TGTGCCAGTACCGCCTCCGGGGCGACTAGGAATGATGAGTTCTTC. Residues: CASTASGATRNDEFF.